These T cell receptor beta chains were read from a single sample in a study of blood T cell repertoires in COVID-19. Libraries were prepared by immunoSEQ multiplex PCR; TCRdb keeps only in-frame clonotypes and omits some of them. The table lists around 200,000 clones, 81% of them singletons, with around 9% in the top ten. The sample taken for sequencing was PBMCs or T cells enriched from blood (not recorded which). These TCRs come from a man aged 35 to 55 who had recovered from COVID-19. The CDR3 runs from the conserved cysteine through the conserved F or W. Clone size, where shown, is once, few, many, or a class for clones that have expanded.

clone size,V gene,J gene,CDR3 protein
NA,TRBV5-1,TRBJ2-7,CASFGEAGPRSYEQYF
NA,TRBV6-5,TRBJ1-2,CASAPGLLGDYGYTF
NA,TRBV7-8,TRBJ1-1,CASSPGLQGRTEAFF
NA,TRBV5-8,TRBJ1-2,CASSRLLGQNYGYTF
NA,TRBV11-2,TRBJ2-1,CASSPSPWRGGRNEQFF
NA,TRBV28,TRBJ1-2,CASSPGQPYGYTF
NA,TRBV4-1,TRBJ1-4,CASSRSRTLTDANREKLFF
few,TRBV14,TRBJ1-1,CASSQAWGGWTEAFF
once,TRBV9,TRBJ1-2,CASSVGLSGAGYTF
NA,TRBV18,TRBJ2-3,CASSPGQGNTDTQYF
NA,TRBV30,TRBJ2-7,CAWSVLLGGGVGQSSYEQYF
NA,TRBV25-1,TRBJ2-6,CASSGLELSLLGANVLTF
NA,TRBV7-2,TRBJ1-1,CASRQGGNTEAFF
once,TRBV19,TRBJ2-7,CATTKAGAFGYEQYF
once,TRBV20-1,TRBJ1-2,CSASVARYGYTF
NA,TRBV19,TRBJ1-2,CASSKEAYGYTF
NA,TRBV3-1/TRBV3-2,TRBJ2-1,CASSRDRGRSIF
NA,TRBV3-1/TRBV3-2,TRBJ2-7,CASSQGGFSYEQYF
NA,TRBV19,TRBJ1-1,CASSPRVDTEAFF
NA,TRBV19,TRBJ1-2,CASSQQGVGYTF
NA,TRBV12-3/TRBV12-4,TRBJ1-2,CASSFTGGYTF
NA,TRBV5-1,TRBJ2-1,CASSTTNSGVRNEQFF
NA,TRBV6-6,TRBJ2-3,CASRDRGGTDTQYF
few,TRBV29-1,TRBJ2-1,CSVAPGGSLSYNEQFF
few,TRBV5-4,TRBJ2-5,CASADGQGSKYKTQYF
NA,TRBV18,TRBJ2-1,CASSPFSGYNEQFF
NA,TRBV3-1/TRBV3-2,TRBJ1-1,CASSSQTGMGKAFF
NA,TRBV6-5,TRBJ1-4,CASSRDRQNEKLFF
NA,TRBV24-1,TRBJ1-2,CATSDRGANYGYTF
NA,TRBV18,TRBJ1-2,CASSPMSGSNYGYTF
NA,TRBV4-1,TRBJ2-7,CASSLRPSGTDEQYF
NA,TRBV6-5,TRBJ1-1,CASSFRGILNTEAFF
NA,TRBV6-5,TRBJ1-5,CASTVGQGNQPQHF
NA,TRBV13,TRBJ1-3,CASRQYTGPSGNTIYF
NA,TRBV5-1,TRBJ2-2,CASSTRQGAAAGELFF
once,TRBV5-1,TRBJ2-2,CASSLAPAGELFF
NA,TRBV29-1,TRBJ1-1,CSVGTRQGPTEAFF
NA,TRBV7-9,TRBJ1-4,CASSLGVGGDTNEKLFF
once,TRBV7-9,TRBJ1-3,CASSAGQSSGNTIYF
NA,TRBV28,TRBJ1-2,CASSLGAGGFSSAGYTF
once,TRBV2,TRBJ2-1,CASTRTGTSGSGHNEQFF
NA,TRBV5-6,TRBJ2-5,CASSLGDSQETQYF
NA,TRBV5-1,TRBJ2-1,CASSLTSGGYNEQFF
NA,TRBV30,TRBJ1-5,CAWNGGINQPQHF
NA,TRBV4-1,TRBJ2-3,CASTRGAGLGTDTQYF